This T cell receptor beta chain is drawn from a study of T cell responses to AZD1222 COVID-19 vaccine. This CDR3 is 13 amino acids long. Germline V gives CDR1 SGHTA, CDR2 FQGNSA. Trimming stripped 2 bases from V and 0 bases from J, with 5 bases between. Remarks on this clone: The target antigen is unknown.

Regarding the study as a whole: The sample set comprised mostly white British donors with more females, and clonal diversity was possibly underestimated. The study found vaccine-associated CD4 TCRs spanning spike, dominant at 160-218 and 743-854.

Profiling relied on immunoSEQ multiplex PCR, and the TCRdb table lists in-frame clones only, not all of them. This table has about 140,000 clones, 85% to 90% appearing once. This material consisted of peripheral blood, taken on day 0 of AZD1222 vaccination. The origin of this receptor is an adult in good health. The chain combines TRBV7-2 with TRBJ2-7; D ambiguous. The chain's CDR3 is CASSLPSSYEQYF. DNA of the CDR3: TGTGCCAGCAGCTTACCTAGCTCCTACGAGCAGTACTTC.